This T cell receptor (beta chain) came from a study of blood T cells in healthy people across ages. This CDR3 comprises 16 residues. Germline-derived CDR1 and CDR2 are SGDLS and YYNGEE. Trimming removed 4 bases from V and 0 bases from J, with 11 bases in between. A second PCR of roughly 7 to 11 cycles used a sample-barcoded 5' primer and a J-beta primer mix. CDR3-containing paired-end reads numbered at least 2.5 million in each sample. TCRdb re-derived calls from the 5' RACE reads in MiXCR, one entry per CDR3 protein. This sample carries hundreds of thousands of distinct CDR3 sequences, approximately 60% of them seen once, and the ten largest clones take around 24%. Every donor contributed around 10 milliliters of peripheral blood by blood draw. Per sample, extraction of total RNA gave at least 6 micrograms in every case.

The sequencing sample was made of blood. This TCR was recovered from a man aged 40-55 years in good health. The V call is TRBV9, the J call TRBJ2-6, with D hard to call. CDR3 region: CASSPPAASGANVLTF. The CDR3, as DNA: TGTGCCAGCAGCCCGCCGGCTGCCTCTGGGGCCAACGTCCTGACTTTC. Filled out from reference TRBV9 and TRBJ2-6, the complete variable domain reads DSGVTQTPKHLITATGQRVTLRCSPRSGDLSVYWYQQSLDQGLQFLIQYYNGEERAKGNILERFSAQQFPDLHSELNLSSLELGDSALYFCASSPPAASGANVLTFGAGSRLTVL.